This is a list of T cell receptor beta chains from one sample in a study of blood T cell repertoires in COVID-19. Profiled with immunoSEQ multiplex PCR; TCRdb holds only in-frame clones, not every one. The repertoire includes 55,000 to 80,000 clones, approximately 86% of them detected once, and around 10% sits in the top ten. Sequences were obtained from peripheral blood. The receptors originated from a human donor in a cohort sampled during active COVID-19. CDR3s include the opening cysteine and the closing phenylalanine or tryptophan. A D gene is named only where the DNA matches it firmly. Not every row has a clone size; where given, it reads once, few, many or a size class.

TRBJ1-2	TRBV7-9	-	TRBD1	CASSLAQEGASGYTF	TGTGCCAGCAGCTTAGCGCAGGAGGGGGCGAGTGGCTACACCTTC
TRBJ2-1	TRBV9	-	TRBD1	CASSVSTGGYNEQFF	TGTGCCAGCAGCGTATCAACAGGGGGCTACAATGAGCAGTTCTTC
TRBJ2-7	TRBV2	-	TRBD2	CASSPGTSREEYF	TGTGCCAGCAGTCCGGGGACTAGCAGGGAGGAGTACTTC
TRBJ2-1	TRBV7-2	-	TRBD2	CASLRRGTSMVPNEQFF	TGTGCCAGCCTTCGTAGAGGGACTAGCATGGTCCCGAATGAGCAGTTCTTC
TRBJ2-3	TRBV5-8	-	TRBD1	CASSRDFNRGSSTDTQYF	TGTGCCAGCAGCCGAGATTTTAACAGGGGGAGTAGCACAGATACGCAGTATTTT
TRBJ2-7	TRBV18	-	-	CASSPGTFLYEQYF	TGTGCCAGCTCACCCGGGACTTTTCTCTACGAGCAGTACTTC
TRBJ2-5	TRBV9	-	TRBD2	CASSVDTGGLAKETQYF	TGTGCCAGCAGCGTAGATACGGGGGGGCTAGCTAAAGAGACCCAGTACTTC
TRBJ2-7	TRBV9	-	-	CASSVGTGDLDEQYF	TGTGCCAGCAGCGTAGGGACGGGGGATCTCGACGAGCAGTACTTC
TRBJ2-7	TRBV10-3	-	TRBD2	CAISESSSGVHEQYF	TGTGCCATCAGTGAGTCGTCTAGCGGGGTCCACGAGCAGTACTTC
TRBJ2-1	TRBV19	-	TRBD2	CASSLAGGTYNEQFF	TGTGCCAGTAGTCTAGCGGGGGGGACCTACAATGAGCAGTTCTTC
TRBJ1-5	TRBV30	-	-	CAWSRQGNQPQHF	TGTGCCTGGAGCAGGCAAGGAAATCAGCCCCAGCATTTT
TRBJ2-7	TRBV7-3	-	TRBD1	CASSWDRGYEQYF	TGTGCCAGCAGCTGGGACAGGGGCTACGAGCAGTACTTC
TRBJ2-3	TRBV25-1	few	-	CASSGQGADTQYF	TGTGCCAGCAGTGGCCAGGGCGCAGATACGCAGTATTTT
TRBJ2-1	TRBV2	once	-	CASSRGGGPFNEQFF	TGTGCCAGCTCCCGAGGGGGGGGCCCCTTCAATGAGCAGTTCTTC
TRBJ2-2	TRBV6-5	-	-	CASSYGRGPGELFF	TGTGCCAGCAGTTACGGACGGGGTCCCGGGGAGCTGTTTTTT
TRBJ2-2	TRBV29-1	-	-	CSVGGVDGELFF	TGCAGCGTTGGGGGGGTGGACGGGGAGCTGTTTTTT
TRBJ2-5	TRBV5-1	-	TRBD1	CASSLPQGEETQYF	TGCGCCAGCAGCTTGCCGCAGGGGGAAGAGACCCAGTACTTC